This TCR beta chain is drawn from a study of beta chain features in type 1 diabetes. Whole-study context: Sorted cells from all samples, numbering about 100,000,000, were examined. Study-level findings and limits: Researchers report that Type 1 diabetes patients had moderately but significantly shorter TCRB CDR3s across all four CD4+ subsets.

Investigators reverse transcribed all isolated RNA, so they sequenced expressed TCRB transcripts. Approximately 3.6 million reads per sample were averaged for naive, central memory and regulatory samples. Only in-frame clones appear in the TCRdb table, and some are missing; sequencing was by immunoSEQ multiplex PCR. This repertoire shows 680,000 or so clones, around an eighth found once; its top ten account for less than 0.025%. Trimming took off 0 bases at V and 5 bases at J, with 21 bases between the two ends. This CDR3 comprises 18 residues. Germline V lookup: CDR1 SGDLS, CDR2 YYNGEE. This clone was found a few times. Its target is not known.

The V and J genes are TRBV9 and TRBJ2-1; tentative D call: TRBD1 (6 bases). Sequenced: naive CD4+ T cells from blood. This receptor was taken from a man younger than 35 with type 1 diabetes. CDR3 nucleotide sequence: TGTGCCAGCAGCGTAGTTCCAGGGGTGTCAAGCCCTAACAATGAGCAGTTCTTC. The encoded protein is CASSVVPGVSSPNNEQFF.